Reported below is one TCR beta chain. Amplification targeted TCR beta CDR3 regions from RNA transcripts. RT-PCR in the first round (using the HTBI primer set) targeted the TCR CDR3. MiXCR was run by TCRdb on the multiplex PCR reads, yielding one entry per CDR3 protein. This sample has roughly 630,000 distinct CDR3 sequences, with about 15% found just once. The sample is drawn from a study of T cells in Graves' hyperthyroidism and ophthalmopathy. Study in general: Peripheral blood specimens were obtained at initial diagnosis, prior to any treatment.

A lack of ophthalmopathy progression within 18 months defined stable Graves' hyperthyroidism. Newly diagnosed hyperthyroidism patients aged 18 to 65 years had disease lasting under 2 months. Cells are PBMCs isolated from about 10 ml of fresh blood. The CDR3 runs to 15 residues. The germline V gene has CDR1 MNHNS and CDR2 SASEGT. Deletions cut 6 bases from V and 0 bases from J, with 12 bases between. The V call is TRBV6-1, the J call TRBJ1-5; D remains unclear. The TCR comes from a woman younger than 45 with Graves' hyperthyroidism. The specimen sequenced was blood. Written as DNA, the CDR3 is TGTGCCAGCAGACTTGGCACAGATAGCAATCAGCCCCAGCATTTT. Its protein is CASRLGTDSNQPQHF.